This T cell receptor (beta chain) was identified in a study of OX40 agonist ivuxolimab in advanced cancers. Study context: Patients were given ivuxolimab, an antibody that agonizes OX40 (CD134). In this trial design, patients received ivuxolimab intravenously at 0.01 to 10 mg/kg every 2 weeks.

Blood samples were obtained at baseline, cycle 4 day 1, and cycle 7 day 1. Measured with immunoSEQ multiplex PCR; TCRdb has only the in-frame clones, and not every one. The sample includes around 45,000 clones, 89% of them seen just once. The germline V and J ends were trimmed by 0 bases and 6 bases, with 9 bases remaining between them. The CDR3 loop spans 14 amino acids. From germline, CDR1 is MGHRA and CDR2 YSYEKL. The TCR comes from an adult with an advanced solid tumor such as melanoma, head and neck, liver or kidney cancer. Material: CD4+ or CD8+ T cells sorted from blood, obtained in a trial of the OX40 agonist ivuxolimab. The V and J genes are TRBV4-1 and TRBJ2-1, with D unresolved. The CDR3 here is CASSQEIRINEQFF. For the CDR3, the DNA is TGCGCCAGCAGCCAAGAGATCAGAATCAATGAGCAGTTCTTC.